The 8 T cell receptor beta chains below were found in one sample sequenced in a study of shared clonotypes between healthy human individuals. Only in-frame clones appear in the TCRdb table, and some are missing; sequencing was by immunoSEQ multiplex PCR. In the table there are about 2,500,000 clones, just over 90% of which are singletons. Specimen: naive CD4+ T cells sorted from blood. The subset here: CD45RA+ positively selected. The receptors originated from a man between 18 and 29 years old in good health.

In its sample, this clone was seen once. The chain links TRBV10-3 to TRBJ1-1; tentatively, D is TRBD1 (6 bases). Germline-derived CDR1 and CDR2 are ENHRY and SYGVKD. Trimming left V 3 bases short and J 5 bases short, with 7 bases between. The CDR3 covers 12 residues. This CDR3 is CAISDQGTEAFF. For the CDR3, the DNA is TGTGCCATCAGTGACCAGGGGACTGAAGCTTTCTTT.

For the CDR3, the DNA is TGTGCCAGCACCCCCAGGGGCGGACGTAACACTGAAGCTTTCTTT. This gives the protein CASTPRGGRNTEAFF. The chain combines TRBV6-1 with TRBJ1-1, with D possibly TRBD1 on 6 matching bases. This CDR3 region has 15 residues. CDR1 MNHNS and CDR2 SASEGT come from the germline V gene. Between the trimmed V and J ends, which lost 7 bases and 2 bases, there was a span of 17 bases.

The CDR3 reads CASSPLDPGLQWDEQYF. CDR3 bases: TGTGCCAGCTCGCCTCTCGACCCGGGACTCCAATGGGACGAGCAGTACTTC. This chain links TRBV18 with TRBJ2-7; weak D call: TRBD2 (6 bases). The CDR3 covers 17 residues. Trimming removed 6 bases at V and 5 bases at J, with 26 bases between. Germline V CDR1 and CDR2: KGHSH, LQKENI. The full variable domain, in which reference TRBV18 and TRBJ2-7 provide the parts outside the CDR3, is NAGVMQNPRHLVRRRGQEARLRCSPMKGHSHVYWYRQLPEEGLKFMVYLQKENIIDESGMPKERFSAEFPKEGPSILRIQQVVRGDSAAYFCASSPLDPGLQWDEQYFGPGTRLTVT.

V is TRBV6-1 and J is TRBJ2-7; D not certain. The V end lost 2 bases, the J end lost 2 bases, and 13 bases lay between the germline ends. Germline assignment: CDR1 MNHNS and CDR2 SASEGT. CDR3 length equals 15 residues. The DNA of the CDR3 is TGTGCCAGCAGTGAAAGTGCGCAGAGTACCTACGAGCAGTACTTC. It translates to CASSESAQSTYEQYF.

V and J are TRBV18 and TRBJ1-3; D possibly corresponds to TRBD1 (5 bases). This CDR3 is 17 amino acids long. The V gene's germline CDR1 is KGHSH and CDR2 LQKENI. V lost 3 bases and J 2 bases, leaving 17 bases between the germline ends. CDR3 sequence reads: CASSPSEGRVAGNTIYF. In nucleotides, the CDR3 is TGTGCCAGCTCACCGAGCGAGGGACGGGTGGCTGGAAACACCATATATTTT.

V is TRBV30 and J is TRBJ2-1; D is ambiguous. CDR3 length: 15 amino acids. In germline, CDR1 is GTSNPN, CDR2 SVGIG (reference sequence). V was clipped by 4 bases and J by 1 base, with 14 bases between them. The chain's CDR3 is CAWTPASVSYNEQFF. CDR3 nucleotides: TGTGCCTGGACGCCAGCTAGTGTTTCCTACAATGAGCAGTTCTTC.

V and J are TRBV2 and TRBJ1-6; a possible D gene is TRBD1 (5 bases). CDR1 and CDR2 (germline): SNHLY, FYNNEI. This CDR3 is built from 13 residues. Trimming cost V 4 bases and J 8 bases, with 9 bases left between them. CDR3 nucleotide sequence: TGTGCCAGCAGTGCAGGGTTGGATTCACCCCTCCACTTT. The encoded protein is CASSAGLDSPLHF.

The chain couples TRBV19 to TRBJ1-1; the D is unclear. Trimming shortened V by 4 bases and J by 4 bases, and 16 bases separated the two germline ends. Germline CDR1 and CDR2: LNHDA and SQIVND (reference sequence). The CDR3 runs 15 residues. The CDR3 loop reads CASSKGGLASTEAFF. CDR3 nucleotide sequence: TGTGCCAGTAGTAAAGGAGGCCTCGCAAGCACTGAAGCTTTCTTT.